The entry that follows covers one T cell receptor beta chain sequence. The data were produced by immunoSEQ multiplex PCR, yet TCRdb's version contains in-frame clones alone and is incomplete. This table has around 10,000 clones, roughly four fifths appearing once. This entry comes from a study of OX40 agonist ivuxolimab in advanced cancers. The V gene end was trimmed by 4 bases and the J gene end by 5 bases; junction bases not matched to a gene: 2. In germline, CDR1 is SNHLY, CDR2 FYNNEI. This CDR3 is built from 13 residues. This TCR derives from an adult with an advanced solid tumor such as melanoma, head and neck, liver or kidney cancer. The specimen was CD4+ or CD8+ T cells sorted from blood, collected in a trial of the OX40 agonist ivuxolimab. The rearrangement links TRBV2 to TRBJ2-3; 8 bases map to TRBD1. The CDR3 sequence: CASSARGRDTQYF. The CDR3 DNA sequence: TGTGCCAGCAGTGCCAGGGGGCGAGATACGCAGTATTTT.